This TCR beta chain was recovered during a study of blood T cells in healthy people across ages. Trimming removed 1 base from V and 5 bases from J, with 16 bases in between. Per the germline V gene, CDR1 is SGHRS and CDR2 is YFSETQ. The CDR3 has 15 amino acids. PCR was performed a second time for roughly 7 to 12 cycles using a sample-barcoded 5' primer and a J-beta primer mix. MiXCR, run by TCRdb on the 5' RACE reads, gives a single entry per CDR3 protein. The sample carries some 560,000 distinct CDR3 sequences, about 27% recorded once. General study points: Per million T cells, TCR beta diversity dropped about linearly as age rose.

This clonotype was detected only a few times. What it binds is not known. These data were also filed under a second study, of T cells of mothers and their children. Per that study: Normalized overlap was always slightly, never significantly, higher in related than unrelated mother-child pairs. The authors identified no persistent microchimeric T cell clones.

Sample: blood. The clonotype was recovered from a boy between 2 and 15 years old in good health. This chain uses TRBV5-1 with TRBJ2-7; D is perhaps TRBD1 or TRBD2 (5 bases each). This chain's CDR3 is CASSLPRDPRNEQYF. CDR3 DNA: TGCGCCAGCAGCTTGCCCAGGGACCCGCGGAACGAGCAGTACTTC. Full variable domain (remainder filled in from reference TRBV5-1 and TRBJ2-7): KAGVTQTPRYLIKTRGQQVTLSCSPISGHRSVSWYQQTPGQGLQFLFEYFSETQRNKGNFPGRFSGRQFSNSRSEMNVSTLELGDSALYLCASSLPRDPRNEQYFGPGTRLTVT.